The clone carrying this T cell receptor delta chain is large (0.1 to 1%) by share. The sample contains more than one DNA sequence encoding this CDR3. This record comes from a study of gamma-delta T cells after stem cell transplantation. TCRdb called clones from the RT-PCR reads again using CATT. Among around 1,100 delta-chain clones listed, around 1.2% were seen once. The CDR3 extends over 16 amino acids. Germline V gene sequence: CDR1 GEAIGNYY, CDR2 EKD. The V end lost 2 bases, the J end lost 4 bases, and 19 bases lay between the germline ends. Sequencing was carried out using gamma-delta T cells. This clonotype was obtained from a human donor. It is not recorded whose cells these are; they may come from a transplant donor. V usage is TRDV2 and J usage is TRDJ1; D is ambiguous. The CDR3 is CACDRVEVPGNDKLIF. In DNA form, the CDR3 reads TGTGCCTGTGACAGAGTGGAAGTACCGGGTAACGATAAACTCATCTTT.